The 18 T cell receptor beta chains presented below share a single source sample, sequenced in a study of blood T cell repertoires in COVID-19. The data were produced by immunoSEQ multiplex PCR, yet TCRdb's version contains in-frame clones alone and is incomplete. The profile shows 200,000 to 250,000 clones, roughly 80% of them singletons. Specimen: peripheral blood. The receptor source for this set is an elderly woman with COVID-19, enrolled during active disease.

The chain joins TRBV5-1 to TRBJ1-1, with 8 bases aligning to TRBD1. Germline V gives CDR1 SGHRS, CDR2 YFSETQ. The CDR3 is 19 residues long. V lost 0 bases to trimming and J lost 0 bases; unmatched junction nucleotides: 13. The CDR3 DNA follows: TGCGCCAGCAGCTTGGTTACAGGGGGATTCAGGGTGATGAACACTGAAGCTTTCTTT. Amino acid sequence: CASSLVTGGFRVMNTEAFF.

V usage is TRBV5-6 and J usage is TRBJ1-1, with 7 bases lining up with TRBD1. With V trimmed by 4 bases and J by 8 bases, 5 bases remained unmatched. Germline loops: CDR1 SGHDT, CDR2 YYEEEE. The CDR3 covers 12 residues. The CDR3 DNA sequence: TGTGCCAGCAGCATGACAGGGAAAGAAGCTTTCTTT. This translates into CASSMTGKEAFF.

This clone showed up just once. The chain recombines TRBV9 with TRBJ1-5; tentative D call: TRBD1 (6 bases). Germline V gives CDR1 SGDLS, CDR2 YYNGEE. The length of the CDR3 is 13 residues. Trimming removed 4 bases from V and 4 bases from J, with 9 bases in between. CDR3 sequence reads: CASSQTGNQPQHF. The CDR3, as DNA: TGTGCCAGCAGCCAGACAGGAAATCAGCCCCAGCATTTT. Using reference TRBV9 and TRBJ1-5 for the parts outside the CDR3, the full variable domain is DSGVTQTPKHLITATGQRVTLRCSPRSGDLSVYWYQQSLDQGLQFLIQYYNGEERAKGNILERFSAQQFPDLHSELNLSSLELGDSALYFCASSQTGNQPQHFGDGTRLSIL.

This clone was picked up one time. The rearrangement uses TRBV2 and TRBJ1-5; 9 bases match TRBD1. The V segment lost 5 bases and the J segment 3 bases; nucleotides outside the gene matches: 5. The CDR3 length is 15 residues. Germline CDR1 and CDR2: SNHLY and FYNNEI. Here the CDR3 DNA reads TGTGCCAGCAGTTTGGACAGGGGACACAATCAGCCCCAGCATTTT. Protein sequence: CASSLDRGHNQPQHF.

The CDR3 reads CASSPFPRANEQFF. The CDR3, as DNA: TGTGCCAGCTCACCATTTCCCAGGGCTAATGAGCAGTTCTTC. The chain links TRBV18 to TRBJ2-1; D is perhaps TRBD1 (5 bases). V was clipped by 2 bases and J by 7 bases, with 12 bases between them. CDR3 size: 14 residues. Germline CDR1 and CDR2: KGHSH and LQKENI.

This clone was detected once. This sequence joins TRBV7-9 and TRBJ2-3; the D gene is possibly TRBD1 (6 bases). Trimming stripped 1 base from V and 4 bases from J, with 9 bases between. The CDR3 loop spans 14 amino acids. Germline CDR1 SEHNR, CDR2 FQNEAQ (reference sequence). The CDR3: CASSLGQAADTQYF. The CDR3 DNA reads TGTGCCAGCAGCTTAGGACAGGCCGCAGATACGCAGTATTTT.

This sequence joins TRBV5-4 and TRBJ2-7; TRBD2 aligns across 10 bases. Germline CDR1 reads SGHNT; CDR2 reads YYREEE (reference sequence). Germline trimming cut 9 bases from V and 2 bases from J; bases unmatched to any gene: 8. The CDR3 is 14 residues long. The CDR3 sequence: CATSERGGTYEQYF. In nucleotides, the CDR3 is TGTGCCACCTCCGAGCGGGGGGGGACCTACGAGCAGTACTTC.

V gene TRBV9 combines with J gene TRBJ1-3, with 9 bases matching TRBD1. This CDR3 is built from 15 residues. The junction had 4 bases not matched to a gene; V was cut back by 6 bases and J by 0 bases. The germline gives CDR1 SGDLS, CDR2 YYNGEE. In DNA, the CDR3 is TGTGCCAGCACCTCACAGGGGGCCTCTGGAAACACCATATATTTT. Amino acids: CASTSQGASGNTIYF.

The chain uses TRBV5-1 and TRBJ1-1; TRBD1 matches at 11 bases. Germline V CDR1 and CDR2: SGHRS, YFSETQ. This CDR3 comprises 15 residues. The V segment lost 4 bases and the J segment 5 bases; nucleotides outside the gene matches: 7. Written as DNA, the CDR3 is TGCGCCAGCAGCCGCTCCGGGACAGGGGGGACTGAAGCTTTCTTT. This codes for CASSRSGTGGTEAFF.

V and J are TRBV28 and TRBJ1-4, with D hard to call. Per the germline V gene, CDR1 is MDHEN and CDR2 is SYDVKM. The CDR3 has 15 residues. Trimming cost V 3 bases and J 8 bases, with 16 bases left between them. This CDR3 reads CASSLFGSRLEKLFF. The CDR3 DNA is TGTGCCAGCAGTTTGTTTGGGTCTAGGTTGGAAAAACTGTTTTTT.

This clone appeared a single time. The chain has TRBV7-8 and TRBJ2-5; TRBD1 matches 10 bases. The V gene end was trimmed by 5 bases and the J gene end by 2 bases; junction bases not matched to a gene: 8. Germline CDR1 is SGHVS and CDR2 is FQNEAQ. This CDR3 spans 16 amino acids. The CDR3 DNA follows: TGTGCCAGCAGCCTGGGGACAGGGGTTTTGCAAGAGACCCAGTACTTC. Its translation is CASSLGTGVLQETQYF.

This rearrangement joins TRBV5-5 to TRBJ2-7; the D is unclear. Trimming pared 3 bases from V and 2 bases from J, leaving 15 bases between. CDR1 is SGHKS and CDR2 is YYEKEE in the germline V gene (reference sequence). This CDR3 has 15 residues. This CDR3 reads CASSSDLRGPYEQYF. CDR3 nucleotides: TGTGCCAGCAGCTCCGACCTCCGCGGCCCCTACGAGCAGTACTTC.

This clone was detected a few times. The V call is TRBV5-4, the J call TRBJ2-7; 8 bases line up with TRBD1. CDR3 length: 15 residues. V lost 4 bases to trimming and J lost 0 bases; unmatched junction nucleotides: 6. CDR1 and CDR2 from the germline V gene are SGHNT and YYREEE (reference sequence). The CDR3 loop is CASSRQGWGSYEQYF. Written as DNA, the CDR3 is TGTGCCAGCAGCCGACAGGGGTGGGGCTCCTACGAGCAGTACTTC.

This chain links TRBV29-1 with TRBJ2-2; possibly TRBD2 for D (6 bases). Trimming pared 6 bases from V and 3 bases from J, leaving 14 bases between. Germline CDR1 SQVTM, CDR2 ANQGSEA. The CDR3 is made up of 14 amino acids. In DNA, the CDR3 is TGCAGCGTCGATCGGGGGAAACACACCGGGGAGCTGTTTTTT. Its translation is CSVDRGKHTGELFF.

This sequence joins TRBV19 and TRBJ1-6; D is undetermined. The CDR3 totals 15 residues. V shed 3 bases and J shed 13 bases, with 19 bases lying between them. Germline CDR1 reads LNHDA; CDR2 reads SQIVND (reference sequence). This chain's CDR3 is CASSMTRMHGRPLHF. The DNA of the CDR3 is TGTGCCAGTAGTATGACCAGGATGCACGGGAGGCCCCTCCACTTT.

The chain joins TRBV18 to TRBJ2-7, with 10 bases matching TRBD1. Germline V gene data show CDR1 as KGHSH and CDR2 as LQKENI. This CDR3 has 13 residues. The V gene end was trimmed by 3 bases and the J gene end by 10 bases; junction bases not matched to a gene: 6. In DNA, the CDR3 is TGTGCCAGCTCACCGGGACAGGGGTTAGATCAGTACTTC. Protein sequence: CASSPGQGLDQYF.

The V and J genes are TRBV19 and TRBJ2-5, with TRBD2 matching over 8 bases. Looked up from germline, CDR1 is LNHDA and CDR2 is SQIVND (reference sequence). The CDR3 runs 13 residues. After removal of 7 bases from V and 5 bases from J, the junction contained 6 bases not matched to a gene. The CDR3 DNA sequence: TGTGCCAGTATGGTAGCGGGGTCGGAGACCCAGTACTTC. Translating it yields CASMVAGSETQYF.

This clone appeared a single time. The chain joins TRBV28 to TRBJ1-5, with D perhaps TRBD1 (5 bases). The CDR3 is made up of 13 amino acids. The V end lost 5 bases, the J end lost 8 bases, and 13 bases lay between the germline ends. Germline V gives CDR1 MDHEN, CDR2 SYDVKM. CDR3 in DNA: TGTGCCAGCAGTCTCCAGGGTTGGAAGCCCCAGCATTTT. It specifies CASSLQGWKPQHF.